Shown below are 30 T cell receptor beta chains from a single sample sequenced in a study of PD-1 blockade in classical Hodgkin lymphoma. Relapse after autologous stem cell transplantation occurred in every patient, and brentuximab vedotin exposure varied. TCRdb's copy holds only in-frame clones and misses some; the assay was immunoSEQ multiplex PCR. The sample shows about 110,000 clones, about nine tenths of them seen only once. Source: peripheral blood mononuclear cells (PBMCs), taken before the second cycle of nivolumab. These TCRs come from a human donor with classical Hodgkin lymphoma.

J is TRBJ2-5 and V is TRBV7-2, with 10 nucleotides matching TRBD2. Trimming took 5 bases from V and 4 from J; bases not matched to a gene: 7. Germline V gene sequence: CDR1 SGHTA, CDR2 FQGNSA. This CDR3 spans 15 amino acids. Here the CDR3 reads CASSPLAGVAETQYF. CDR3 in DNA: TGTGCCAGCAGCCCTCTAGCGGGAGTTGCAGAGACCCAGTACTTC.

The V and J genes are TRBV27 and TRBJ2-1; TRBD2 is a possible D gene (5 bases). V dropped 5 bases and J dropped 3 bases, with 8 bases sitting between them. Germline CDR1 is MNHEY and CDR2 is SMNVEV (reference sequence). The CDR3 has 13 residues. The CDR3 here is CASSPGVYNEQFF. The CDR3 nucleotides are TGTGCCAGCAGTCCCGGGGTCTACAATGAGCAGTTCTTC.

The chain links TRBV4-1 to TRBJ1-2; D not certain. The length of the CDR3 is 15 residues. Trimming cost V 0 bases and J 3 bases, with 11 bases left between them. From germline, CDR1 is MGHRA and CDR2 YSYEKL. Written as DNA, the CDR3 is TGCGCCAGCAGCCAAGATTGGGTCAGGTACTATGGCTACACCTTC. Translating it yields CASSQDWVRYYGYTF.

V and J are TRBV30 and TRBJ2-5; 10 nucleotides align to TRBD1. The germline V gene encodes CDR1 GTSNPN and CDR2 SVGIG (reference sequence). This CDR3 contains 13 residues. The trim removed 7 bases at V and 9 bases at J, leaving 11 bases unmatched. CDR3 amino acids: CALRQGAPRAQYF. CDR3 nucleotides: TGTGCCTTGCGACAGGGGGCTCCTAGGGCCCAGTACTTC.

The V call is TRBV10-3, the J call TRBJ2-7; either TRBD1 or TRBD2 may fit D (5 bases each). Germline-derived CDR1 and CDR2 are ENHRY and SYGVKD. Trimming removed 4 bases from V and 0 bases from J, with 16 bases in between. The CDR3 contains 16 residues. The DNA for the CDR3 is TGTGCCATCAGTGGGCTCGGGGCCTCGGGCTCCTACGAGCAGTACTTC. This sequence encodes CAISGLGASGSYEQYF.

This chain joins TRBV4-1 and TRBJ2-7; 7 positions match TRBD2. The CDR3 sequence is 18 residues long. Germline V gives CDR1 MGHRA, CDR2 YSYEKL. With 3 bases clipped from V and 0 bases from J, the junction kept 14 bases outside the gene matches. CDR3 protein: CASSHVPYERGSSYEQYF. CDR3 DNA sequence: TGCGCCAGCAGCCATGTTCCCTATGAGCGGGGAAGCTCCTACGAGCAGTACTTC.

V is TRBV30 and J is TRBJ1-2, with D maybe TRBD1 (6 bases). This CDR3 has 12 amino acids. Looked up from germline, CDR1 is GTSNPN and CDR2 is SVGIG (reference sequence). V gave up 0 bases and J gave up 11 bases, with 13 bases separating them. The CDR3 reads CAWSVLGGRYTF. Written as DNA, the CDR3 is TGTGCCTGGAGTGTACTTGGGGGCAGGTACACCTTC.

The chain has TRBV28 and TRBJ1-2; D not certain. Trimming stripped 1 base from V and 8 bases from J, with 5 bases between. Germline values: CDR1 MDHEN, CDR2 SYDVKM. The CDR3 extends over 11 amino acids. The CDR3 nucleotides read TGTGCCAGCAGTTTATTTAGCGGCTACACCTTC. This sequence encodes CASSLFSGYTF.

The chain couples TRBV5-4 to TRBJ2-7; D is possibly TRBD2 (6 bases). The V end was cut by 2 bases, the J end by 6 bases, with 27 bases between. Germline assignment: CDR1 SGHNT and CDR2 YYREEE (reference sequence). The CDR3 has 18 amino acids. In nucleotides, the CDR3 is TGTGCCAGCAGCTTAGGTTCGGCGGGATTGGGCTCGGCGTTCGAGCAGTACTTC. Amino acid sequence: CASSLGSAGLGSAFEQYF.

In its sample, this clone was seen once. The rearrangement joins TRBV29-1 to TRBJ1-4; D is unresolved. Trimming shortened V by 7 bases and J by 2 bases, and 5 bases separated the two germline ends. The CDR3 sequence is 11 residues long. The germline V gene has CDR1 SQVTM and CDR2 ANQGSEA. Here the CDR3 reads CSGSTNEKLFF. Written as DNA, the CDR3 is TGCAGCGGGTCCACTAATGAAAAACTGTTTTTT.

This chain uses TRBV5-6 with TRBJ2-7; D uncertain. CDR1 and CDR2 (germline): SGHDT, YYEEEE. The CDR3 has 12 amino acids. With 0 bases removed from V and 6 bases from J, the gap between germline ends came to 7 bases. The CDR3 DNA reads as TGTGCCAGCAGCTTGGGTAGCTCCGAGCAGTACTTC. It is translated as CASSLGSSEQYF.

The gene calls are TRBV7-2 and TRBJ2-7; TRBD1 agrees at 7 bases. Germline CDR1 reads SGHTA; CDR2 reads FQGNSA. CDR3 size: 14 residues. Trimming removed 6 bases from V and 2 bases from J; junction bases left unmatched: 7. CDR3 in amino acids: CASSPIGGTYEQYF. CDR3 bases: TGTGCCAGCAGTCCCATAGGGGGCACCTACGAGCAGTACTTC.

CDR3 sequence reads: CATSNGQVGTGELFF. The DNA for the CDR3 is TGTGCCACCAGCAACGGACAGGTGGGCACCGGGGAGCTGTTTTTT. The J gene is TRBJ2-2, the V gene TRBV15, with 7 positions matching TRBD1. Germline lookup yields CDR1 LNHNV and CDR2 YYDKDF (reference sequence). CDR3 length equals 15 residues. With V trimmed by 4 bases and J by 4 bases, 6 bases remained unmatched.

The genes are TRBV5-4 and TRBJ1-5, with 9 bases identical to TRBD1. The germline CDR1 and CDR2 sequences are SGHNT and YYREEE (reference sequence). This CDR3 contains 14 residues. J gave up 8 bases and V 4 bases, and 7 bases lay outside the gene matches. The CDR3 nucleotides are TGTGCCAGCAGCATACAGGGGGCAATGGAGCCCCAGCATTTT. Translated, it gives CASSIQGAMEPQHF.

This clone was observed once. V and J are TRBV30 and TRBJ2-3, with TRBD2 as a possible D gene (6 bases). Germline V gene data show CDR1 as GTSNPN and CDR2 as SVGIG (reference sequence). The CDR3 has 15 amino acids. V was cut by 3 bases and J by 3 bases, with 16 bases left in between. The CDR3 sequence is CAWSQGGWETDTQYF. The CDR3 DNA is TGTGCCTGGAGCCAAGGAGGGTGGGAAACAGATACGCAGTATTTT.

V usage is TRBV10-1 and J usage is TRBJ2-1, with 9 bases aligning to TRBD2. Per the germline V gene, CDR1 is WNHNN and CDR2 is SYGVQD (reference sequence). V was clipped by 0 bases and J by 8 bases; unmatched bases: 5. This CDR3 has 15 amino acids. The CDR3 reads CASSESVLAGHEQFF. In DNA form, the CDR3 reads TGCGCCAGCAGTGAGTCGGTTCTAGCGGGACATGAGCAGTTCTTC.

CDR3 nucleotide sequence: TGTGCTAGTGGTTTGTTCATATTCGGGACTAGCGGGGCCCTGAACAATGAGCAGTTCTTC. This encodes CASGLFIFGTSGALNNEQFF. This chain joins TRBV12-5 and TRBJ2-1, with 13 bases identical to TRBD2. Trimming removed 2 bases from V and 5 bases from J; junction bases left unmatched: 15. CDR3 length: 20 residues. Germline CDR1 is LGHNT and CDR2 is FRNRAP.

This clone was detected only once. V usage is TRBV6-6 and J usage is TRBJ2-7; D is perhaps TRBD2 (5 bases). V was clipped by 0 bases and J by 6 bases, with 15 bases between them. Germline assignment: CDR1 MNHNY and CDR2 SVGAGI (reference sequence). This CDR3 has 15 amino acids. The CDR3 DNA sequence: TGTGCCAGCAGTTACTCTCTGGACTCCCCTGGCGAGCAGTACTTC. Amino acids: CASSYSLDSPGEQYF.

As for this clone: At one end, the junction sequence differs from germline, possibly due to a read error. The V and J genes are TRBV7-9 and TRBJ2-7, with 10 positions matching TRBD1. The CDR3 covers 14 residues. From germline, CDR1 is SEHNR and CDR2 FQNEAQ (reference sequence). The CDR3 DNA sequence: TGTGCCAGCAGCTTAGCGGGACAGGGGCTCCCGACGGACTTC. Residues: CASSLAGQGLPTDF.

The chain joins TRBV25-1 to TRBJ1-4, with D maybe TRBD1 (6 bases). The CDR3 is made up of 12 amino acids. Germline V CDR1 and CDR2: MGHDK, SYGVNS. V was clipped by 4 bases and J by 10 bases, with 10 bases between them. The CDR3 spells CASSVEGVKLFF. DNA of the CDR3: TGTGCCAGCAGTGTAGAGGGGGTAAAACTGTTTTTT.

The chain uses TRBV14 and TRBJ2-5; D uncertain. Germline V gene lookup returns CDR1 SGHDN and CDR2 FVKESK. This CDR3 has 15 residues. V lost 4 bases to trimming and J lost 7 bases, with 19 bases between them. The CDR3 nucleotides are TGTGCCAGCAGCCCCTCACGGACCGGTGGTCGGACCCAGTACTTC. The encoded protein is CASSPSRTGGRTQYF.

This clone has a handful of counts. The chain couples TRBV10-1 to TRBJ2-3; a weak D match, TRBD2 (6 bases). Germline V CDR1 and CDR2: WNHNN, SYGVQD (reference sequence). The CDR3 has 13 amino acids. V gave up 6 bases and J gave up 2 bases, with 9 bases separating them. The CDR3 DNA sequence: TGCGCCAGCAGCCGGGAGTACACAGATACGCAGTATTTT. It translates to CASSREYTDTQYF.

The chain uses TRBV10-3 and TRBJ2-7; 7 bases map to TRBD2. V lost 11 bases, J lost 1 base, and 8 bases stayed unmatched. Germline CDR1 and CDR2: ENHRY and SYGVKD. CDR3 length: 13 amino acids. The CDR3: CAATSAGSYEQYF. The CDR3 DNA follows: TGTGCCGCCACTAGCGCGGGGTCCTACGAGCAGTACTTC.

V gene TRBV4-1 combines with J gene TRBJ2-7; 7 positions match TRBD1. The V gene's germline CDR1 is MGHRA and CDR2 YSYEKL. V was pared by 1 base and J by 2 bases, with 2 bases of the junction left unmatched. The length of the CDR3 is 14 residues. CDR3 in amino acids: CASSQGGQTYEQYF. The CDR3 DNA reads TGCGCCAGCAGCCAAGGGGGACAGACCTACGAGCAGTACTTC.

V and J are TRBV5-6 and TRBJ2-1; 7 nucleotides match TRBD2. CDR1 and CDR2 (germline): SGHDT, YYEEEE. The V segment lost 10 bases and the J segment 0 bases; nucleotides outside the gene matches: 7. This CDR3 has 14 amino acids. The CDR3, as DNA: TGTGCCTCAGGGACGGGGGGCTCCTACAATGAGCAGTTCTTC. This sequence encodes CASGTGGSYNEQFF. Combining the CDR3 with reference TRBV5-6 and TRBJ2-1 gives the whole variable domain DAGVTQSPTHLIKTRGQQVTLRCSPKSGHDTVSWYQQALGQGPQFIFQYYEEEERQRGNFPDRFSGHQFPNYSSELNVNALLLGDSALYLCASGTGGSYNEQFFGPGTRLTVL.

This clone was recorded only once. The chain is built from TRBV7-6 and TRBJ2-3; 14 bases map to TRBD2. The CDR3 extends over 17 amino acids. The germline V gene encodes CDR1 SGHVS and CDR2 FNYEAQ. Trimming at V came to 5 bases and at J to 3 bases, leaving 7 bases not matched to a gene. For the CDR3, the DNA is TGTGCCAGCAGCGCTACAGGACTAGCGGGAGGAACAGATACGCAGTATTTT. Its translation is CASSATGLAGGTDTQYF.

This clone appeared once. V usage is TRBV7-2 and J usage is TRBJ2-1; TRBD2 matches 11 bases. CDR1 SGHTA and CDR2 FQGNSA come from the germline V gene. The CDR3 loop spans 15 amino acids. V shed 1 base, J shed 7 bases, and the junction held 3 bases outside the gene matches. CDR3: CASSLVPSGRNEQFF. As DNA, the CDR3 is TGTGCCAGCAGCTTAGTCCCTAGCGGGAGGAATGAGCAGTTCTTC. The full variable domain, with the rest looked up from reference TRBV7-2 and TRBJ2-1, is GAGVSQSPSNKVTEKGKDVELRCDPISGHTALYWYRQSLGQGLEFLIYFQGNSAPDKSGLPSDRFSAERTGGSVSTLTIQRTQQEDSAVYLCASSLVPSGRNEQFFGPGTRLTVL.

The chain employs TRBV28 and TRBJ1-5; D call uncertain. The CDR3 sequence is 15 residues long. Looked up from germline, CDR1 is MDHEN and CDR2 is SYDVKM. The V gene lost 2 bases and the J gene lost 2 bases, with 10 bases spanning the gap. This CDR3 reads CASSLPVGRNQPQHF. The CDR3 DNA sequence: TGTGCCAGCAGTTTACCGGTAGGACGCAATCAGCCCCAGCATTTT. Looking up the rest from reference TRBV28 and TRBJ1-5 gives the full variable domain: DVKVTQSSRYLVKRTGEKVFLECVQDMDHENMFWYRQDPGLGLRLIYFSYDVKMKEKGDIPEGYSVSREKKERFSLILESASTNQTSMYLCASSLPVGRNQPQHFGDGTRLSIL.

Written as DNA, the CDR3 is TGTGCCAGCAGCTCTACCGGACTAGTCGTAGCCAAAAACATTCAGTACTTC. Protein product: CASSSTGLVVAKNIQYF. V usage is TRBV7-9 and J usage is TRBJ2-4, with 7 bases identical to TRBD2. The CDR3 totals 17 residues. Germline V lookup: CDR1 SEHNR, CDR2 FQNEAQ (reference sequence). With V trimmed by 4 bases and J by 0 bases, 9 bases remained unmatched.

This rearrangement joins TRBV7-2 to TRBJ2-7, with D possibly TRBD1 on 5 matching bases. The V and J ends lost 7 bases and 6 bases respectively, with 22 bases between them. There are 15 residues in the CDR3. Germline V CDR1 and CDR2: SGHTA, FQGNSA. CDR3: CASTPQGYRISEQYF. CDR3 in DNA: TGTGCCAGCACCCCCCAGGGATATCGGATTAGCGAGCAGTACTTC.